Sequencing of this TCR beta chain was carried out in a study of immune evolution from preneoplasia to lung adenocarcinoma. Libraries were prepared by immunoSEQ multiplex PCR; TCRdb keeps only in-frame clonotypes and omits some of them. The sample lists 3,000 to 4,500 clones, roughly 76% occurring once. Two lung cancer pathologists independently confirmed each histologic diagnosis. The CDR3 has 16 amino acids. CDR1 SQVTM and CDR2 ANQGSEA come from the germline V gene. V was cut by 4 bases and J by 7 bases, with 24 bases left in between. General study findings and limits: T cell clonality was higher in KRAS-mutant than EGFR-mutant or wild-type nodules. Normal lung had the highest top T cell clone frequencies.

Points on this clone: Its specificity is not known.

This chain uses TRBV29-1 with TRBJ2-3; D could derive from TRBD1 or TRBD2 (6 bases each). Input material: FFPE minimally invasive lung adenocarcinoma tissue. The sequence was obtained from a person aged 55-80 years with lung adenocarcinoma. CDR3 DNA: TGCAGCGTTGGCAGGGGTGGAGGGGAACCTCGCCATACGCAGTATTTT. It is translated as CSVGRGGGEPRHTQYF.